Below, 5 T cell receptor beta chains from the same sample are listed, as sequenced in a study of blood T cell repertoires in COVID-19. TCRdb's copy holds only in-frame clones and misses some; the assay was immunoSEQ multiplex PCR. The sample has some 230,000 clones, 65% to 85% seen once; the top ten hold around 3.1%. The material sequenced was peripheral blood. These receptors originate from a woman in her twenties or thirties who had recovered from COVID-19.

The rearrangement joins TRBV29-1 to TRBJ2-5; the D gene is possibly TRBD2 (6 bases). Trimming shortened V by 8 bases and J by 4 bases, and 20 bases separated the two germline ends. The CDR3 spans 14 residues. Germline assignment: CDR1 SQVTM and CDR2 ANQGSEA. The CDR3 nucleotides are TGCAGCCAGGTCCCCGTTGGAGCGGGAGAGACCCAGTACTTC. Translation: CSQVPVGAGETQYF.

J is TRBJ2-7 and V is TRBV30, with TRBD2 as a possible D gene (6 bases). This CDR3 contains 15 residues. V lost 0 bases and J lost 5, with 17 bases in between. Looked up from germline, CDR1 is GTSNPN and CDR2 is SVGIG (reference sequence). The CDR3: CAWSVILASFNEQYF. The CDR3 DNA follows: TGTGCCTGGAGTGTCATACTAGCTTCTTTCAACGAGCAGTACTTC.

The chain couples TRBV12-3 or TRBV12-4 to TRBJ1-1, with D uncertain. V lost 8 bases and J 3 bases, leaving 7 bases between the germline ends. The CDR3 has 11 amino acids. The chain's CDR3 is CASARDTEAFF. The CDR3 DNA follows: TGTGCCAGCGCCCGGGACACTGAAGCTTTCTTT.

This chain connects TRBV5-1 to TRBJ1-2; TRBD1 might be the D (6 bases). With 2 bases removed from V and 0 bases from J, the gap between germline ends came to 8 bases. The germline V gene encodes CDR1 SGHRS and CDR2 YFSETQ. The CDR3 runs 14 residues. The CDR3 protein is CASSLGGTNYGYTF. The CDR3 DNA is TGCGCCAGCAGCTTAGGGGGTACTAACTATGGCTACACCTTC.

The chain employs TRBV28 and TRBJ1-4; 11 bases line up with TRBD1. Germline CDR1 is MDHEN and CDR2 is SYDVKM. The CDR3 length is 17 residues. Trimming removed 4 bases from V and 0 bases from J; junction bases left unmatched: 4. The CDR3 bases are TGTGCCAGCAGTTACTCGGGACAGGGGGCAACTAATGAAAAACTGTTTTTT. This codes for CASSYSGQGATNEKLFF.